Listed below are T cell receptor beta chains from one sample, sequenced in a study of blood T cell repertoires in COVID-19. Data came from immunoSEQ multiplex PCR; TCRdb stores just in-frame clones and leaves some out. The repertoire holds around 60,000 clones, with 85% to 90% as singletons. Sample: peripheral blood. The receptors stem from a man between 60 and 75 years old with active COVID-19. The CDR3 runs from the conserved cysteine through the conserved F or W. Fields, in order: J gene, clone size, D gene, V gene, CDR3 protein, CDR3 DNA. A D gene is named only where the DNA matches it firmly. Clone size is given for some rows only: seen once, a few or many times, or a class if the clone is expanded.

TRBJ2-1 - TRBD2 TRBV6-2/TRBV6-3 CASSLAGGTYNEQFF TGTGCCAGCAGTTTAGCGGGGGGTACCTACAATGAGCAGTTCTTC
TRBJ1-2 - TRBD1 TRBV9 CASSGQGWNYGYTF TGTGCCAGCAGCGGACAGGGGTGGAACTATGGCTACACCTTC
TRBJ2-7 - - TRBV14 CASSRNQVSHYEQYF TGTGCCAGCAGCCGAAATCAAGTGTCACACTACGAGCAGTACTTC
TRBJ2-3 - TRBD2 TRBV3-1/TRBV3-2 CASSQSWRAGDGTDTQYF TGTGCCAGCAGCCAATCCTGGAGAGCGGGAGATGGCACAGATACGCAGTATTTT
TRBJ2-5 - - TRBV5-8 CASSLVGGIQETQYF TGTGCCAGCAGCTTGGTCGGCGGGATCCAAGAGACCCAGTACTTC
TRBJ1-2 - - TRBV19 CASRNTGTYGYTF TGTGCCAGTAGGAATACAGGGACCTATGGCTACACCTTC
TRBJ1-6 - - TRBV21-1 CASSPPDPSQGRSPLHF TGTGCCAGCAGCCCCCCTGACCCCTCCCAGGGGCGGTCACCCCTCCACTTT
TRBJ2-2 - - TRBV3-1/TRBV3-2 CASSSAGELFF TGTGCCAGCAGCTCGGCCGGGGAGCTGTTTTTT
TRBJ2-5 - - TRBV3-1/TRBV3-2 CASSQDERGRTQYF TGTGCCAGCAGCCAAGATGAGAGGGGGAGGACCCAGTACTTC
TRBJ2-3 - TRBD1 TRBV2 CASGGDRGTDTQYF TGTGCCAGCGGAGGGGACAGGGGCACAGATACGCAGTATTTT
TRBJ2-7 once TRBD2 TRBV3-1/TRBV3-2 CASSYPGLREEQYF TGTGCCAGCAGCTATCCGGGACTAAGGGAAGAGCAGTACTTC
TRBJ2-7 once - TRBV11-1 CASSLASVSSYEQYF TGTGCCAGCAGCTTAGCGTCAGTTTCCTCCTACGAGCAGTACTTC
TRBJ2-1 - TRBD1 TRBV3-1/TRBV3-2 CASSLIGQGGIQFF TGTGCCAGCAGCCTTATAGGACAGGGCGGAATACAGTTCTTC
TRBJ2-1 once - TRBV30 CAWSPEAGTYNEQFF TGTGCCTGGAGTCCTGAGGCGGGTACCTACAATGAGCAGTTCTTC
TRBJ2-1 - TRBD2 TRBV10-1 CASSAAASGGHNEQFF TGCGCCAGCAGCGCCGCGGCTAGCGGGGGCCACAATGAGCAGTTCTTC
TRBJ2-7 - - TRBV9 CASSDHAGEQYF TGTGCCAGCAGCGACCATGCGGGCGAGCAGTACTTC
TRBJ1-6 - TRBD1 TRBV5-4 CASSLMGQSSYNSPLHF TGTGCCAGCAGCTTGATGGGACAGAGCTCCTATAATTCACCCCTCCACTTT
TRBJ2-3 - TRBD1 TRBV24-1 CATSDPDRLEADTQYF TGTGCCACCAGTGATCCGGACAGGTTGGAGGCAGATACGCAGTATTTT
TRBJ1-2 - TRBD1 TRBV19 CASTLGQGASGYTF TGTGCCAGTACCTTAGGACAGGGGGCAAGTGGCTACACCTTC
TRBJ2-5 - - TRBV5-4 CASSRGAGIEETQYF TGTGCCAGCAGCCGCGGCGCGGGCATCGAGGAGACCCAGTACTTC
TRBJ2-1 - - TRBV30 CAWSVNSYNEQFF TGTGCCTGGAGTGTCAATTCCTACAATGAGCAGTTCTTC
TRBJ2-5 once - TRBV5-1 CASSEGRNQETQYF TGCGCCAGCAGCGAGGGCAGAAATCAAGAGACCCAGTACTTC
TRBJ2-3 - TRBD2 TRBV28 CASLWTSGRAGTDTQYF TGTGCCAGCCTTTGGACTAGCGGGAGGGCCGGCACAGATACGCAGTATTTT
TRBJ2-7 - - TRBV11-2 CASSLNRMSSYEQYF TGTGCCAGCAGCTTAAACAGAATGAGCTCCTACGAGCAGTACTTC
TRBJ2-1 once - TRBV7-3 CASSPVSLALNEQFF TGTGCCAGCAGCCCCGTGTCACTAGCCCTCAATGAGCAGTTCTTC
TRBJ2-2 - TRBD1 TRBV5-1 CASSLPGQTNTGELFF TGCGCCAGCAGCTTACCGGGACAGACGAACACCGGGGAGCTGTTTTTT
TRBJ1-4 few - TRBV10-1 CATERQIRSNEKLFF TGCGCCACCGAAAGACAGATCCGATCTAATGAAAAACTGTTTTTT
TRBJ2-2 - - TRBV4-2 CASSQDRTGELFF TGTGCCAGCAGCCAAGATCGGACCGGGGAGCTGTTTTTT
TRBJ2-3 - TRBD2 TRBV10-3 CAISDFRLAGGLDTQYF TGTGCCATCAGTGATTTCCGACTAGCGGGGGGGTTAGATACGCAGTATTTT
TRBJ2-7 once TRBD1 TRBV6-5 CASSYSTGGVYEQYF TGTGCCAGCAGTTACTCGACAGGGGGCGTTTACGAGCAGTACTTC
TRBJ2-4 - TRBD2 TRBV2 CASRASGVIKNIQYF TGTGCCAGCAGGGCAAGCGGGGTGATCAAAAACATTCAGTACTTC
TRBJ2-1 - - TRBV29-1 CSLWRGGGTSDNEQFF TGCAGCTTATGGAGGGGCGGGGGCACGTCCGACAATGAGCAGTTCTTC
TRBJ1-4 - TRBD1 TRBV18 CASSPSQGGGEKLFF TGTGCCAGCTCACCGTCCCAGGGGGGTGGAGAAAAACTGTTTTTT
TRBJ2-7 once TRBD1 TRBV27 CASSLWVGLRDRAYEQYF TGTGCCAGCAGTTTATGGGTCGGGCTCCGCGACAGGGCCTACGAGCAGTACTTC
TRBJ1-5 - - TRBV19 CASRGGPQPQHF TGTGCCAGTAGAGGAGGGCCTCAGCCCCAGCATTTT
TRBJ2-1 - - TRBV11-3 CASSQGLNYNEQFF TGTGCCAGCAGCCAAGGACTAAACTACAATGAGCAGTTCTTC
TRBJ1-4 - - TRBV18 CASSPATGKHVEKLFF TGTGCCAGCTCACCTGCCACAGGCAAACACGTGGAAAAACTGTTTTTT
TRBJ2-7 - TRBD2 TRBV30 CAWSGLAAYEQYF TGTGCCTGGAGTGGACTAGCGGCTTACGAGCAGTACTTC
TRBJ2-1 - - TRBV2 CASSEDISSSNEQFF TGTGCCAGCAGTGAAGATATTAGCTCAAGCAATGAGCAGTTCTTC
TRBJ2-5 - - TRBV7-2 CASSLPTIQETQYF TGTGCCAGCAGCCTACCTACGATCCAAGAGACCCAGTACTTC
TRBJ1-1 - - TRBV2 CASSHRVDAEAFF TGTGCCAGCAGCCACAGGGTTGACGCTGAAGCTTTCTTT
TRBJ2-3 - TRBD2 TRBV10-3 CAISESLVAGGPNTQYF TGTGCCATCAGTGAGTCGCTGGTAGCGGGGGGGCCGAATACGCAGTATTTT
TRBJ2-5 - - TRBV12-3/TRBV12-4 CASTPGGRETQYF TGTGCCAGCACTCCCGGTGGTCGAGAGACCCAGTACTTC
TRBJ1-5 once - TRBV3-1/TRBV3-2 CASSQGQITLNQPQHF TGTGCCAGCAGCCAAGGACAAATAACCCTCAATCAGCCCCAGCATTTT
TRBJ1-2 - TRBD1 TRBV3-1/TRBV3-2 CASSGRGDLSYGYTF TGTGCCAGCAGCGGCAGGGGGGACTTGAGTTATGGCTACACCTTC
TRBJ2-1 few - TRBV19 CASSIKGEAYNEQFF TGTGCCAGTAGTATTAAGGGGGAAGCCTACAATGAGCAGTTCTTC
TRBJ2-7 - - TRBV28 CASSLGGVPSYEQYF TGTGCCAGCAGTTTGGGAGGAGTGCCTTCCTACGAGCAGTACTTC
TRBJ1-2 - TRBD1 TRBV27 CASTTVSRGFYGYTF TGTGCCAGCACAACTGTCTCCAGGGGGTTCTATGGCTACACCTTC
TRBJ2-6 - - TRBV15 CATSGWGAGANVLTF TGTGCCACCAGCGGCTGGGGAGCTGGGGCCAACGTCCTGACTTTC
TRBJ1-1 - TRBD1 TRBV7-9 CASSTTGAFTEAFF TGTGCCAGCAGCACAACAGGGGCTTTCACTGAAGCTTTCTTT
TRBJ2-1 - - TRBV6-2/TRBV6-3 CASSYKALGAFNNEQFF TGTGCCAGCAGTTACAAAGCATTGGGGGCGTTTAACAATGAGCAGTTCTTC
TRBJ1-1 - - TRBV21-1 CASSKVQGFTEAFF TGTGCCAGCAGCAAAGTCCAGGGCTTCACTGAAGCTTTCTTT
TRBJ2-3 - - TRBV30 CAWSGPGEDTQYF TGTGCCTGGAGTGGGCCCGGGGAGGATACGCAGTATTTT
TRBJ2-1 - TRBD1 TRBV6-5 CASNPPGQGYNEQFF TGTGCCAGCAACCCGCCGGGACAGGGATACAATGAGCAGTTCTTC